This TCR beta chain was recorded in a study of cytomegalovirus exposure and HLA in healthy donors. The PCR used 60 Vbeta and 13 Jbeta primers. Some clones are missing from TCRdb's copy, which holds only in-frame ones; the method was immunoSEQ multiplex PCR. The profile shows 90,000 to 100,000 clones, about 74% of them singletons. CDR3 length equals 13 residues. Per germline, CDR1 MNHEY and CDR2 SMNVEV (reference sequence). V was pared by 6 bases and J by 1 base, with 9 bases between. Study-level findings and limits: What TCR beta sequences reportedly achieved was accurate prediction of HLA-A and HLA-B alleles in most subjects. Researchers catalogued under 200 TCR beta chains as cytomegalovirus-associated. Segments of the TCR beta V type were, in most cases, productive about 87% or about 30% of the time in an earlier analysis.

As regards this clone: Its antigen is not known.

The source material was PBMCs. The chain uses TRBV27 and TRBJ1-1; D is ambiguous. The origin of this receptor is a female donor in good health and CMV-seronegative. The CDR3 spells CASSLVENTEAFF. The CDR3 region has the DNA TGTGCCAGCAGCCTTGTAGAGAACACTGAAGCTTTCTTT.